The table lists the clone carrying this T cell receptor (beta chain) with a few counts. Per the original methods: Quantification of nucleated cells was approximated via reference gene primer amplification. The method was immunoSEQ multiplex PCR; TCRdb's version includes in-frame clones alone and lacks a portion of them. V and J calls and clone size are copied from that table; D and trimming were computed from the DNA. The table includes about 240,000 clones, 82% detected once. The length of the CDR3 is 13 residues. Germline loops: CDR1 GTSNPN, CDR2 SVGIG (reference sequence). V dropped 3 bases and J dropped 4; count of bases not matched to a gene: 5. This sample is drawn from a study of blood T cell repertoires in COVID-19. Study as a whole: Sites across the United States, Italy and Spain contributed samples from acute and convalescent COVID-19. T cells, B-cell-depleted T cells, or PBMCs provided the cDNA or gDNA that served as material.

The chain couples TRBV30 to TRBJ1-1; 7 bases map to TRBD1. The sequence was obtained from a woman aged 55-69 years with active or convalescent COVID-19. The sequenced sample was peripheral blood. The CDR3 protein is CAWRSRGSTEAFF. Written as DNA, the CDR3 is TGTGCCTGGAGGAGCAGGGGGAGCACTGAAGCTTTCTTT.